This T cell receptor beta chain was captured in a study of cytomegalovirus exposure and HLA in healthy donors. Points from the study as a whole: The authors later found HLA-associated TCR beta chains more clonally expanded than equally common others. Cytomegalovirus association was assigned to 150 to 200 TCR beta chains.

The trim removed 0 bases at V and 2 bases at J, leaving 6 bases unmatched. The germline V gene encodes CDR1 WSHSY and CDR2 SAAADI. This CDR3 region has 17 residues. In its sample, this clone was seen once. Its antigen is still unknown. Those who donated were healthy bone marrow donors. Primers for the PCR totalled 60 Vbeta and 13 Jbeta. TCRdb's copy holds only in-frame clones and misses some; the assay was immunoSEQ multiplex PCR. The sample carries 100,000 or so clones, around 74% recorded once. The gene calls are TRBV10-2 and TRBJ2-7; 11 bases agree with TRBD2. The clonotype was recovered from a woman between 40 and 55 years old in good health and CMV-seronegative. The sample was PBMCs. The CDR3 DNA reads as TGCGCCAGCAGTGAGTCTGGGCTAGCGGGAGGTGCCTACGAGCAGTACTTC. Translating it yields CASSESGLAGGAYEQYF.